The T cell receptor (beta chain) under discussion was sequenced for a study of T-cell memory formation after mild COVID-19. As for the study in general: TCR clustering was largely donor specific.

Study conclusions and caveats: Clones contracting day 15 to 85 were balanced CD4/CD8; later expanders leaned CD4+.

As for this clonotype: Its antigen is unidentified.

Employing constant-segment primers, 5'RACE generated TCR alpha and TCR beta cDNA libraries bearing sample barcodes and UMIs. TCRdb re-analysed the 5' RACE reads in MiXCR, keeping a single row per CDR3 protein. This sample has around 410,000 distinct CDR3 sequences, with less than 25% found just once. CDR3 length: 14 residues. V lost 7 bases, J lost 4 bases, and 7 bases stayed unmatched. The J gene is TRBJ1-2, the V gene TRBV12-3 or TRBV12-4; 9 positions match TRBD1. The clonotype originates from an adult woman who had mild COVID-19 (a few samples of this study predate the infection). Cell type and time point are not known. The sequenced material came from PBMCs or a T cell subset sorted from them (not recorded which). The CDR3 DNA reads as TGTGCCAGCACCGACAGGGGGTTTGTCTATGGCTACACCTTC. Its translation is CASTDRGFVYGYTF.